Below, one TCR beta chain is given with its context. Its antigen has not been determined. Base-call qualities are not available, and no considerably larger clone is one nucleotide away. CDR1 and CDR2, per the germline V gene, are SGHDT and YYEEEE. V is cut by 2 bases and J by 8 bases, and the space between the germline ends is 7 bases. The CDR3, cysteine through phenylalanine, is 11 amino acids long. Left in the record is the CDR3 DNA by itself, 33 bases read in frame from the first base. Sample time point, as interpreted from the label and publication: after neoadjuvant nivolumab, at surgical resection. Patients were newly diagnosed with stage II-IVA oral cavity squamous cell carcinoma and had received no prior systemic or radiation treatment. The cohort consisted of patients with HPV-negative, locally advanced oral cavity squamous cell carcinoma. Peripheral blood mononuclear cells were analyzed directly, without maintenance or expansion in culture. The samples were obtained from a longitudinal correlative study of a single-arm phase II trial testing neoadjuvant nivolumab in oral cavity squamous cell carcinoma. Genomic DNA-based TCRbeta sequencing was performed on subject-matched pre- and post-treatment PBMCs and tumors from three responders and three non-responders. Peripheral blood mononuclear cells were collected before nivolumab treatment and again after treatment, at the time of surgery. Genomic DNA was isolated from PBMCs using the Maxwell RSC DNA from Cells kit.

For deep sequencing of PBMC libraries, mostly around 480 ng of input genomic DNA was used, and six replicates were run per sample. The immunoSEQ hsTCRbeta kit was used to prepare TCRbeta libraries according to the manufacturer's instructions. The completed libraries were mixed into a single pool at 3 nM, then sequenced with an Illumina NovaSeq 6000 S4 flow cell. The study's processing was this. The immunoSEQ Analyzer handled quality control and preprocessing of the raw data. The analysis was limited to productive rearrangements, and each clonotype was defined by a unique CDR3 amino acid sequence. Using the R package tcR, the researchers computed the Gini-Simpson index as their estimate of repertoire clonality. Student's t test was used to compare Gini indices, while Pearson correlation assessed associations with tumor size change. TCRdb re-hosts the immuneACCESS table, in-frame sequences only. Its copies lack some clones; in the studies checked, an unresolved V gene accounts for under half of them, and the cause for the rest is not known. The V and J calls and clone size come from that table; D and trimming were worked out from the DNA. This sample holds over 10,000 clones; about 70% were observed only once. The ten largest make up approximately 2.3% of the sample.

The sample comes from a study of neoadjuvant anti-PD-1 for oral cavity cancer (dated by TCRdb to the early 2020s). Regarding the study in general: Patients mostly received three to four biweekly doses of nivolumab at 3 mg/kg before curative-intent surgical resection. Responders were defined as patients with complete response, partial response or stable disease by RECIST 1.1; non-responders were defined as patients with progression. The parent correlative cohort included around twelve patients, with an approximately 33% response rate. Patients who did not progress were given a fourth nivolumab dose at about day 43 and had definitive surgical resection on days 50-56. Broad study findings and their caveats: The TCR analyses had only a few patients in each response group, and the authors called for validation in larger cohorts. Higher pretreatment blood Treg/Th17 ratios correlated with both higher pretreatment blood TCRbeta clonality and lower post-treatment tumor TCRbeta clonality. After neoadjuvant nivolumab, T cell clonality (Gini index) in PBMCs was significantly higher in non-responders than in responders.

Sequences were derived from PBMCs, sampled after nivolumab (anti-PD-1) treatment. The chain employs TRBV5-6 and TRBJ1-2; TRBD1 is possibly the D segment (5 matching bases). The clonotype originates from a person aged 40 to 85 with oral cavity squamous cell carcinoma. CDR3 sequence: CASSFQGGYTF. The sequenced DNA: TGTGCCAGCAGCTTCCAGGGCGGCTACACCTTC.